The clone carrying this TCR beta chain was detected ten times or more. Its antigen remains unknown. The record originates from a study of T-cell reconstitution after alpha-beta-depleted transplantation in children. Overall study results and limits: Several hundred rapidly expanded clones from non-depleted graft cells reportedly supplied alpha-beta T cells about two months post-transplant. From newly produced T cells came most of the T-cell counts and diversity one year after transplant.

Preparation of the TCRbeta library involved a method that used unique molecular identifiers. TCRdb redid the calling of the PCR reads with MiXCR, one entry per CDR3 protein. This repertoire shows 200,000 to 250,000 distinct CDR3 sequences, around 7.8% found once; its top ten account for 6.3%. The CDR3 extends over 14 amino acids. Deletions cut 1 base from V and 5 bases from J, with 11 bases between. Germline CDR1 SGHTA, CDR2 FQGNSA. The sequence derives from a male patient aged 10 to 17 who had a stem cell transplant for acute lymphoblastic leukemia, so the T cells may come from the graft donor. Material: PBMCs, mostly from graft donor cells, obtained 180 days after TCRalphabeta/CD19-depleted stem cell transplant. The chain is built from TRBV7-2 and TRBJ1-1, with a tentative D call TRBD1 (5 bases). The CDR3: CASSLVGGETEAFF. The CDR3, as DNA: TGTGCCAGCAGCTTAGTCGGGGGAGAGACTGAAGCTTTCTTT.